The present entry profiles one TCR beta chain with its context. Its antigen remains unknown. In building TCR beta libraries, iRepertoire HTBI primers were used together with Arm-PCR of CDR3 regions. TCRdb passed the multiplex PCR reads through MiXCR, listing each CDR3 protein once. This table holds 400,000 or so distinct CDR3 sequences, roughly a quarter found once. Time point described: persistent/refractory GD, antithyroid drugs over 5 years with positive TRAb. RNA extracted from PBMCs served as the sequencing template. Diagnosis followed American Thyroid Association guidelines for Graves' disease. Patients all came to the study from an endocrinology department in Xi'an, China. Peripheral blood, Nine milliliters per patient, was collected in EDTA tubes. The germline CDR1 and CDR2 sequences are SGHTA and FQGNSA. V shed 1 base and J 5 bases; nucleotides not matched to a gene: 8. The CDR3 totals 17 residues.

The sample is drawn from a study of regulatory T cells in long-lasting Graves disease. Findings of the study overall: Persistent disease preferred TRBV28, TRBJ1-2 and TRBJ2-5; new disease, TRBV20-1 and TRBJ2-1.

V usage is TRBV7-2 and J usage is TRBJ2-5, with 12 bases lining up with TRBD2. The clonotype was recovered from a female donor with Graves disease. The sample consisted of peripheral blood mononuclear cells (PBMCs), taken when the disease was refractory, from a patient treated with antithyroid drugs. The CDR3 is CASSLEATSGRWETQYF. DNA for the CDR3: TGTGCCAGCAGCTTAGAGGCTACTAGCGGGAGGTGGGAGACCCAGTACTTC.